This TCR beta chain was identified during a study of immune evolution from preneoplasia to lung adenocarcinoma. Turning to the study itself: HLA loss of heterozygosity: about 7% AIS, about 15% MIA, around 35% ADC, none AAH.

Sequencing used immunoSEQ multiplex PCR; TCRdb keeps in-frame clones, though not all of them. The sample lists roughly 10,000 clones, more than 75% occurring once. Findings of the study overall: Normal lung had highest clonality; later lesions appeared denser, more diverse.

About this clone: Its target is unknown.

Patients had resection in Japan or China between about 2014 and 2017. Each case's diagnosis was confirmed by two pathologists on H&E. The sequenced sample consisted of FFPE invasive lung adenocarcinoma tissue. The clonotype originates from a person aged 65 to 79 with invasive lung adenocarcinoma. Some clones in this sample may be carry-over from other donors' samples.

CDR3 bases: TGTGCCAGCAGCTTGGACAGGGTCTCCTACAATGAGCAGTTCTTC. Its protein is CASSLDRVSYNEQFF. The chain uses TRBV7-6 and TRBJ2-1; 8 bases are shared with TRBD1. V lost 3 bases to trimming and J lost 0 bases; unmatched junction nucleotides: 1. The germline gives CDR1 SGHVS, CDR2 FNYEAQ. This CDR3 has 15 residues.